Listed below are T cell receptor beta chains from one sample, sequenced in a study of OX40 agonist ivuxolimab in advanced cancers. Clones were sequenced by immunoSEQ multiplex PCR, and TCRdb holds only the in-frame ones, with some missing. The sample holds approximately 44,000 clones, approximately 83% seen once. The sample consisted of CD4+ or CD8+ T cells sorted from blood, taken in a trial of the OX40 agonist ivuxolimab. The receptors here all came from an adult with an advanced solid tumor such as melanoma, head and neck, liver or kidney cancer. CDR3s include the opening cysteine and the closing phenylalanine or tryptophan. Each record gives: clone size, V gene, J gene, D gene, CDR3 DNA, CDR3 protein. The D gene is left open where the match is weak. Clone size is given for some rows only: seen once, a few or many times, or a class if the clone is expanded.

size: -
V: TRBV19
J: TRBJ1-2
D: -
DNA: TGTGCCAGTAGTATTGGTCGGCAGGGAGGTGAAGGCTACACCTTC
CDR3: CASSIGRQGGEGYTF

size: -
V: TRBV19
J: TRBJ1-1
D: -
DNA: TGTGCCAGCACCCCTCAGGGAAAGATCTCTGAAGCTTTCTTT
CDR3: CASTPQGKISEAFF

size: -
V: TRBV6-5
J: TRBJ2-7
D: -
DNA: TGTGCCAGCAGTTGGGCCAGTAAATACGAGCAGTACTTC
CDR3: CASSWASKYEQYF

size: -
V: TRBV28
J: TRBJ1-4
D: -
DNA: TGTGCCGGCAGTCCCACATTAGGAGGGAATGAAAAACTGTTTTTT
CDR3: CAGSPTLGGNEKLFF

size: -
V: TRBV19
J: TRBJ2-2
D: -
DNA: TGTGCCAGTAGCAAAACAGTGAACACCGGGGAGCTGTTTTTT
CDR3: CASSKTVNTGELFF

size: -
V: TRBV5-8
J: TRBJ1-3
D: -
DNA: TGTGCCAGCAGCTTGGTTTACTCAGGGACGGGAAACACCATATATTTT
CDR3: CASSLVYSGTGNTIYF

size: -
V: TRBV5-6
J: TRBJ1-2
D: -
DNA: TGTGCCAGCAGCTTGAGGATGGTGTCAGGGTGGTATGGCTACACCTTC
CDR3: CASSLRMVSGWYGYTF

size: -
V: TRBV19
J: TRBJ2-7
D: -
DNA: TGTGCCAGTAGTCTCCGCTCGGACAGATCCTACGAGCAGTACTTC
CDR3: CASSLRSDRSYEQYF

size: -
V: TRBV2
J: TRBJ1-2
D: TRBD1
DNA: TGTGCCAGCAGGGACTGGACAGGAGAGAACTATGGCTACACCTTC
CDR3: CASRDWTGENYGYTF

size: -
V: TRBV5-1
J: TRBJ1-4
D: TRBD1
DNA: TGCGCCAGCAGCTGGGGACAGGGGGAAGAAAAACTGTTTTTT
CDR3: CASSWGQGEEKLFF

size: -
V: TRBV11-3
J: TRBJ2-1
D: TRBD2
DNA: TGTGCCAGCGGTAGCGGGAGATACAATGAGCAGTTCTTC
CDR3: CASGSGRYNEQFF

size: -
V: TRBV28
J: TRBJ1-2
D: -
DNA: TGTGCCAGCAGTTCCTACTATGGCTACACCTTC
CDR3: CASSSYYGYTF

size: few
V: TRBV28
J: TRBJ1-1
D: TRBD1
DNA: TGTGCCAGCAGTGGTGGACAGGGCACTGAAGCTTTCTTT
CDR3: CASSGGQGTEAFF

size: once
V: TRBV5-4
J: TRBJ2-1
D: -
DNA: TGTGCCAGCAGCTTGGGGGTGGGATCGGATGAGCAGTTCTTC
CDR3: CASSLGVGSDEQFF

size: -
V: TRBV11-1
J: TRBJ2-5
D: TRBD2
DNA: TGTGCCAGCAGCTTAGGACTAGCGGTGTTAGAGACCCAGTACTTC
CDR3: CASSLGLAVLETQYF

size: once
V: TRBV28
J: TRBJ2-7
D: -
DNA: TGTGCCAGCAGTTTACAGATGACCTCCTACGAGCAGTACTTC
CDR3: CASSLQMTSYEQYF

size: -
V: TRBV7-9
J: TRBJ1-6
D: TRBD1
DNA: TGTGCCAGCAGCCCCCTAGGAGGGACAGCCCCTAATTCACCCCTCCACTTT
CDR3: CASSPLGGTAPNSPLHF

size: -
V: TRBV18
J: TRBJ1-3
D: -
DNA: TGTGCCAGCTCACCACGCGGGGAATTGGGAAACACCATATATTTT
CDR3: CASSPRGELGNTIYF

size: -
V: TRBV5-1
J: TRBJ1-1
D: TRBD1
DNA: TGCGCCAGCAGCTTGACAGGGGAGAACACTGAAGCTTTCTTT
CDR3: CASSLTGENTEAFF

size: -
V: TRBV5-1
J: TRBJ2-7
D: -
DNA: TGCGCCAGCAGCTTGGAGGGAAGTTACAGGGTACCCGAGCAGTACTTC
CDR3: CASSLEGSYRVPEQYF

size: -
V: TRBV29-1
J: TRBJ2-3
D: TRBD1
DNA: TGCAGCGTGAGGGACAGGGTAGATACGCAGTATTTT
CDR3: CSVRDRVDTQYF

size: -
V: TRBV7-9
J: TRBJ1-3
D: TRBD1
DNA: TGTGCCAGCACGCTCTGGGACAGCTCTGGAAACACCATATATTTT
CDR3: CASTLWDSSGNTIYF

size: -
V: TRBV10-2
J: TRBJ2-5
D: -
DNA: TGCGCCAGCAGTGAGAGAACGCAACAAGAGACCCAGTACTTC
CDR3: CASSERTQQETQYF

size: -
V: TRBV4-2
J: TRBJ2-6
D: TRBD1
DNA: TGTGCCAGCAGCCATGGACAGGAATCTGGGGCCAACGTCCTGACTTTC
CDR3: CASSHGQESGANVLTF

size: -
V: TRBV18
J: TRBJ1-4
D: TRBD1
DNA: TGTGCCAGCTCACCCCCGGGACAGGGGAATGAAAAACTGTTTTTT
CDR3: CASSPPGQGNEKLFF

size: -
V: TRBV4-3
J: TRBJ2-7
D: TRBD2
DNA: TGCGCCAGCAGCCAAGGGGAGGGGATAAAGTACGAGCAGTACTTC
CDR3: CASSQGEGIKYEQYF

size: -
V: TRBV21-1
J: TRBJ2-7
D: -
DNA: TGTGCCAGCAGCAAAAATTCGCCTAGCAAGGATGAGCAGTACTTC
CDR3: CASSKNSPSKDEQYF

size: -
V: TRBV6-5
J: TRBJ1-2
D: -
DNA: TGTGCCAGCAGTTACTCTGGGGGATCCAACTATGGCTACACCTTC
CDR3: CASSYSGGSNYGYTF

size: -
V: TRBV10-2
J: TRBJ2-1
D: -
DNA: TGCGCCAGCAGTGATGGCAGCGGACCGAATGAGCAGTTCTTC
CDR3: CASSDGSGPNEQFF

size: few
V: TRBV2
J: TRBJ2-7
D: -
DNA: TGTGCCAGCGGGGGTGGCTACGAGCAGTACTTC
CDR3: CASGGGYEQYF

size: -
V: TRBV6-5
J: TRBJ2-5
D: TRBD1
DNA: TGTGCCAGCAGACGTGGGGACAGAGAGACCCAGTACTTC
CDR3: CASRRGDRETQYF

size: -
V: TRBV28
J: TRBJ2-2
D: TRBD1
DNA: TGTGCCAGCAGTTCGGGACAGGGGACCGGGGAGCTGTTTTTT
CDR3: CASSSGQGTGELFF

size: -
V: TRBV7-8
J: TRBJ2-7
D: TRBD2
DNA: TGTGCCAGCAGCTTAGAGCTAGCGGGATATGAGCAGTACTTC
CDR3: CASSLELAGYEQYF

size: -
V: TRBV6-1
J: TRBJ1-5
D: TRBD1
DNA: TGTGCCAGCATTGACGGAGGGGGCAGGCAGCCCCAGCATTTT
CDR3: CASIDGGGRQPQHF

size: -
V: TRBV6-5
J: TRBJ1-2
D: -
DNA: TGTGCCAGCAGTTACTCGCAGGCCTTGGGGGGCTACACCTTC
CDR3: CASSYSQALGGYTF

size: -
V: TRBV5-4
J: TRBJ2-7
D: TRBD1
DNA: TGTGCCAGCAGGCTGACAGGGGGCAATTCGGGGGAGCAGTACTTC
CDR3: CASRLTGGNSGEQYF

size: few
V: TRBV19
J: TRBJ1-5
D: -
DNA: TGTGCCAGTAGTATTCCTGGATTCCAGCCCCAGCATTTT
CDR3: CASSIPGFQPQHF

size: few
V: TRBV7-8
J: TRBJ1-2
D: -
DNA: TGTGCCAGCAGCCCCCGAGGGACCTATGGCTACACCTTC
CDR3: CASSPRGTYGYTF

size: -
V: TRBV7-6
J: TRBJ2-1
D: TRBD1
DNA: TGTGCCAGCAGCCCAGGGGCAGGGACAGGGTATCATGAGCAGTTCTTC
CDR3: CASSPGAGTGYHEQFF

size: -
V: TRBV5-4
J: TRBJ2-1
D: TRBD2
DNA: TGTGCCAGCAGACCGGGACTAGCGGGAGGCTACAATGAGCAGTTCTTC
CDR3: CASRPGLAGGYNEQFF

size: -
V: TRBV7-2
J: TRBJ1-2
D: -
DNA: TGTGCCAGCAGCTTAGCGGGGGGATTGCGTGGCTACACCTTC
CDR3: CASSLAGGLRGYTF

size: -
V: TRBV19
J: TRBJ2-5
D: -
DNA: TGTGCCAGTAGTATTAGGGAAGGAGAGACCCAGTACTTC
CDR3: CASSIREGETQYF

size: once
V: TRBV27
J: TRBJ2-7
D: -
DNA: TGTGCCAGCAGTCCTTGGCCCAGACAGGCCCCCGAGCAGTACTTC
CDR3: CASSPWPRQAPEQYF

size: -
V: TRBV10-3
J: TRBJ2-2
D: -
DNA: TGTGCCATCACTGCAGTCAACACCGGGGAGCTGTTTTTT
CDR3: CAITAVNTGELFF

size: -
V: TRBV7-9
J: TRBJ2-5
D: TRBD2
DNA: TGTGCCAGCAGTCCTAGCGGGGGCCGGGAGACCCAGTACTTC
CDR3: CASSPSGGRETQYF

size: medium-sized
V: TRBV19
J: TRBJ1-6
D: -
DNA: TGTGCCAGTACCTTATCGGGAGATTCACCCCTCCACTTT
CDR3: CASTLSGDSPLHF

size: -
V: TRBV15
J: TRBJ2-7
D: -
DNA: TGTGCCACCAGCAGAGGGGTGGCTAGGGGATCCTACGAGCAGTACTTC
CDR3: CATSRGVARGSYEQYF

size: once
V: TRBV5-1
J: TRBJ1-1
D: -
DNA: TGCGCCAGCAGCTTGGGGTCCCAGAACACTGAAGCTTTCTTT
CDR3: CASSLGSQNTEAFF

size: once
V: TRBV30
J: TRBJ1-2
D: -
DNA: TGTGCCTGGAGTGACAGGGCGAACTATGGCTACACCTTC
CDR3: CAWSDRANYGYTF

size: few
V: TRBV2
J: TRBJ1-5
D: -
DNA: TGTGCCAGCAGTGACCCGGGCAATCAGCCCCAGCATTTT
CDR3: CASSDPGNQPQHF

size: -
V: TRBV7-9
J: TRBJ2-3
D: TRBD2
DNA: TGTGCCAGCAGCTTAGTAGAGGGACTAGCGGGAGGGACGCAGTATTTT
CDR3: CASSLVEGLAGGTQYF

size: once
V: TRBV14
J: TRBJ2-7
D: -
DNA: TGTGCCAGCAGCCTGAGATACCCCGGAACCTACGAGCAGTACTTC
CDR3: CASSLRYPGTYEQYF

size: -
V: TRBV4-2
J: TRBJ2-7
D: -
DNA: TGTGCCAGCAGCCAAGAGATAGGCCAGAACTACGAGCAGTACTTC
CDR3: CASSQEIGQNYEQYF

size: -
V: TRBV5-4
J: TRBJ2-5
D: TRBD1
DNA: TGTGCCAGCAGCCGAGACAGGGCTCAAGAGACCCAGTACTTC
CDR3: CASSRDRAQETQYF

size: -
V: TRBV30
J: TRBJ2-7
D: -
DNA: TGTGCCTGGGGACTTAAAGTGGGCGAGCAGTACTTC
CDR3: CAWGLKVGEQYF

size: -
V: TRBV30
J: TRBJ1-2
D: -
DNA: TGTGGGCACTCCCGAAACTATGGCTACACCTTC
CDR3: CGHSRNYGYTF

size: once
V: TRBV5-1
J: TRBJ2-1
D: -
DNA: TGCGCCAGCAGCGATGGACTCCTCAATGAGCAGTTCTTC
CDR3: CASSDGLLNEQFF

size: -
V: TRBV5-1
J: TRBJ2-1
D: -
DNA: TGCGCCAGCAGCTTGGATGGGGACCTCAATGAGCAGTTCTTC
CDR3: CASSLDGDLNEQFF

size: -
V: TRBV18
J: TRBJ2-3
D: -
DNA: TGTGCCAGCTCGCCATCTGCAGATACGCAGTATTTT
CDR3: CASSPSADTQYF

size: -
V: TRBV7-9
J: TRBJ2-3
D: TRBD2
DNA: TGTGCCAGCAGGGCCCCCTGGACTAGCGGGGGGATCTACACAGATACGCAGTATTTT
CDR3: CASRAPWTSGGIYTDTQYF